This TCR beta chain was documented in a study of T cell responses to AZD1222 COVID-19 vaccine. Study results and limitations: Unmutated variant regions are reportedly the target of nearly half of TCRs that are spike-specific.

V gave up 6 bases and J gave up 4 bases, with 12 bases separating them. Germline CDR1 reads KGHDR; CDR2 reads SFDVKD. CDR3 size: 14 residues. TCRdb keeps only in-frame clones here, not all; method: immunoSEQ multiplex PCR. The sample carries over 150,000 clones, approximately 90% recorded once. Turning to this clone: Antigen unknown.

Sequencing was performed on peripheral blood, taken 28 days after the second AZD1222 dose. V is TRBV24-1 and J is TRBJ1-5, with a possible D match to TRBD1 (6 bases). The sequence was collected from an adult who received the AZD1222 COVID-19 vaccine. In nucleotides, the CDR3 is TGTGCCACCAGTTTCGCAGGGGAGAATCAGCCCCAGCATTTT. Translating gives CATSFAGENQPQHF.